This T cell receptor beta chain was captured in a study of PD-1 and CTLA-4 blockade in melanoma. Germline values: CDR1 GTSNPN, CDR2 SVGIG (reference sequence). This CDR3 has 11 amino acids. With 4 bases removed from V and 2 bases from J, the gap between germline ends came to 6 bases. TCRdb keeps only in-frame clones here, not all; method: immunoSEQ multiplex PCR. The profile covers 25,000 to 35,000 clones, with about 89% appearing a single time and roughly 8% taken by the ten largest. This receptor was obtained from a human donor with melanoma. The starting material was CD8+ T cells from peripheral blood, obtained before anti-PD-1 treatment. This chain connects TRBV30 to TRBJ2-7; D is undetermined. The chain's CDR3 is CAWKRTYEQYF. CDR3 nucleotides: TGTGCCTGGAAGCGTACCTACGAGCAGTACTTC.